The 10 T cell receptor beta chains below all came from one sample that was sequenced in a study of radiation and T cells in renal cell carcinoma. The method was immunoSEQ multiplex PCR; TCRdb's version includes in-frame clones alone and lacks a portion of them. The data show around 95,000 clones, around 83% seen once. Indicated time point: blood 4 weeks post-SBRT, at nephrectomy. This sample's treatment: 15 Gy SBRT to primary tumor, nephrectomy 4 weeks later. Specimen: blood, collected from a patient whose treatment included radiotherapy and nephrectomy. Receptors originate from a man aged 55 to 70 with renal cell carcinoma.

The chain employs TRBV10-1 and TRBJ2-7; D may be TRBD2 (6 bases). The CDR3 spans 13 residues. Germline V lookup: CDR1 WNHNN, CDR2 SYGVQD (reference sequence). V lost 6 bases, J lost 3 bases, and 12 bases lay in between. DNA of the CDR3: TGCGCCAGCAGGGGGGACTCCCACTACGAGCAGTACTTC. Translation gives CASRGDSHYEQYF.

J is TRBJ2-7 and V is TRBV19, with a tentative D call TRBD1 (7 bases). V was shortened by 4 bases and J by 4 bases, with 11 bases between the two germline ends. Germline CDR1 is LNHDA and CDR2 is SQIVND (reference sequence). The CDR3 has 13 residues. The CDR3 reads CASSTGGKYEQYF. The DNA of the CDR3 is TGTGCCAGTAGTACAGGGGGGAAGTACGAGCAGTACTTC.

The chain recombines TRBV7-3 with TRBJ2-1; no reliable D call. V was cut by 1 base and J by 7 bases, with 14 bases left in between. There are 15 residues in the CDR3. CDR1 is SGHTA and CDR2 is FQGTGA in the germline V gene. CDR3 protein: CASSLRAVPGNEQFF. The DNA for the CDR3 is TGTGCCAGCAGCTTAAGGGCAGTCCCCGGGAATGAGCAGTTCTTC.

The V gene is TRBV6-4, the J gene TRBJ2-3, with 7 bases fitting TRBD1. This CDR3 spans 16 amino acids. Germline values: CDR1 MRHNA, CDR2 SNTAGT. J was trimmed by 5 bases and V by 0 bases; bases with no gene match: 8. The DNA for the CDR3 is TGTGCCAGCAGTGACTCGAATATCAGGGGGATAGATACGCAGTATTTT. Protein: CASSDSNIRGIDTQYF.

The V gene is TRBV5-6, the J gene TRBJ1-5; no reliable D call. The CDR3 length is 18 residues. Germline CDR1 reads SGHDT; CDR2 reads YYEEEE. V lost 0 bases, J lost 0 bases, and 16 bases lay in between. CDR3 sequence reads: CASSLAGNWPYSNQPQHF. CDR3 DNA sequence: TGTGCCAGCAGCTTGGCTGGGAACTGGCCCTATAGCAATCAGCCCCAGCATTTT.

CDR3 sequence reads: CASSLVVDGTEAFF. CDR3 in DNA: TGTGCCAGCAGCTTAGTAGTAGATGGTACTGAAGCTTTCTTT. This rearrangement joins TRBV7-2 to TRBJ1-1, with D hard to call. CDR3 length: 14 amino acids. Germline values: CDR1 SGHTA, CDR2 FQGNSA. Trimming removed 1 base at V and 5 bases at J, with 11 bases between.

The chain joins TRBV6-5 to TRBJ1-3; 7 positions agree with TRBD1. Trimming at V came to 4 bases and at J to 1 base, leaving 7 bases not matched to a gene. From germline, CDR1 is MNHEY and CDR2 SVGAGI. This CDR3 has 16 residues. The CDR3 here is CASSFRDSTSGNTIYF. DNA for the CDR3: TGTGCCAGCAGTTTCCGGGACAGTACATCTGGAAACACCATATATTTT.

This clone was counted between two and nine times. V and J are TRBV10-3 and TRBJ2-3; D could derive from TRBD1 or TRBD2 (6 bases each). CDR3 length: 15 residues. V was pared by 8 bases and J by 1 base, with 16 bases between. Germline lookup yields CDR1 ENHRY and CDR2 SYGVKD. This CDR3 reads CAILEGGGGTDTQYF. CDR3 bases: TGTGCCATCCTGGAGGGGGGAGGTGGCACAGATACGCAGTATTTT.

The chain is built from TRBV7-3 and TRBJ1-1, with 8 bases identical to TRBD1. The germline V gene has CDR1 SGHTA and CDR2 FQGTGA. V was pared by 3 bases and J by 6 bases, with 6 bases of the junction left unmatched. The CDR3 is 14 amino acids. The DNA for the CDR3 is TGTGCCAGCAGCTTGGCAGGGGGCGCGGCTGAAGCTTTCTTT. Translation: CASSLAGGAAEAFF.

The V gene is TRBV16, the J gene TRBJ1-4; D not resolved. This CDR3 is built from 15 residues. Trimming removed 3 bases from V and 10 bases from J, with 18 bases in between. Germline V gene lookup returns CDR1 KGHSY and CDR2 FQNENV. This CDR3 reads CASSHTSRLVGKLFF. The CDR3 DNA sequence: TGTGCCAGCAGCCACACCTCTCGCCTCGTTGGAAAACTGTTTTTT.